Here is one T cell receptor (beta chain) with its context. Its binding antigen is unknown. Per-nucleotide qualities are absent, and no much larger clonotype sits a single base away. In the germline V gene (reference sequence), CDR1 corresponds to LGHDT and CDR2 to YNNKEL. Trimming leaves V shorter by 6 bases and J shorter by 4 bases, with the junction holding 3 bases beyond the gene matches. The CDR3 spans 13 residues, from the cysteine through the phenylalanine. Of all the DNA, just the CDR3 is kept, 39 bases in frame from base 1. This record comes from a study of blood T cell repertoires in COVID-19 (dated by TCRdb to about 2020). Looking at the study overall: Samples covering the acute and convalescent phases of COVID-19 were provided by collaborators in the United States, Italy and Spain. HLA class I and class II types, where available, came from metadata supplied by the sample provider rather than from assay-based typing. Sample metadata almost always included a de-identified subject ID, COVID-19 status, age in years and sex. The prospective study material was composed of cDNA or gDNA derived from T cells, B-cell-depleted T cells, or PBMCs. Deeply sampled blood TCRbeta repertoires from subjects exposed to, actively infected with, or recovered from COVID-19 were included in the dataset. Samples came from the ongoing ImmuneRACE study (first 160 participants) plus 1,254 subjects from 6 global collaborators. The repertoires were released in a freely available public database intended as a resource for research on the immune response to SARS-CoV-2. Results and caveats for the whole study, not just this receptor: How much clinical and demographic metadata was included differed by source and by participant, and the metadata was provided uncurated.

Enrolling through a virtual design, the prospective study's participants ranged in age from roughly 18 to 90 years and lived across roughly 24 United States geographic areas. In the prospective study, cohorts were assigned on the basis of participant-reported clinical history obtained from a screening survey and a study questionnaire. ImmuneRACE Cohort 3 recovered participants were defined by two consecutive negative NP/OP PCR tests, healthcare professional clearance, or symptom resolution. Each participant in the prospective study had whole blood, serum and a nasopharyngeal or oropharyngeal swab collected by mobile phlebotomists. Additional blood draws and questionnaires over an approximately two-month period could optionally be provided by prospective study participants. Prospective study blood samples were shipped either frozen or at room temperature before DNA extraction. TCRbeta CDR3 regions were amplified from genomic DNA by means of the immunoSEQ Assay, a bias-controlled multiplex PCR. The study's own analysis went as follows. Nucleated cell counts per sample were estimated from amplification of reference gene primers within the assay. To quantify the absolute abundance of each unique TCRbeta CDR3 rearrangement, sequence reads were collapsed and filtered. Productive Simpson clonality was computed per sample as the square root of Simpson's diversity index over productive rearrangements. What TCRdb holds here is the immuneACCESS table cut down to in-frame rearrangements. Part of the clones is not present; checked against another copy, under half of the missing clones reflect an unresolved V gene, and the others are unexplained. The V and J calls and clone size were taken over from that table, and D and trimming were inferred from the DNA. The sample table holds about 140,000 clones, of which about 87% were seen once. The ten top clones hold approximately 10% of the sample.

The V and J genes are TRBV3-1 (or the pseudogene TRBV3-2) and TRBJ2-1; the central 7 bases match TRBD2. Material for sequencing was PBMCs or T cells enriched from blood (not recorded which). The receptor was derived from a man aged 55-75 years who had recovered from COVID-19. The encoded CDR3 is CASRLAQYNEQFF. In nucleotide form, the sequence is TGTGCCAGCAGACTAGCGCAGTACAATGAGCAGTTCTTC.